The rows below give T cell receptor beta chains drawn from one sample of a study of OX40 agonist ivuxolimab in advanced cancers. Generated by immunoSEQ multiplex PCR, the TCRdb table keeps only in-frame clones and is missing some. Found here are fewer than 35,000 clones, over 85% of them singletons; the top ten hold approximately 0.9%. The material sequenced was CD4+ or CD8+ T cells sorted from blood, taken in a trial of the OX40 agonist ivuxolimab. The receptors were gathered from an adult with an advanced solid tumor such as melanoma, head and neck, liver or kidney cancer. Both conserved end residues are part of each CDR3. Fields, in order: clone size, J gene, V gene, D gene, CDR3 DNA, CDR3 protein. A D gene is named only where the DNA matches it firmly. Some rows have no size entry. The others give once, few or many, or a class for an expanded clone.

clone size: NA; J gene: TRBJ1-4; V gene: TRBV29-1; D gene: NA; CDR3 DNA: TGCAGCGGCAAAGTTGGAATGAATGAAAAACTGTTTTTT; CDR3 protein: CSGKVGMNEKLFF
clone size: NA; J gene: TRBJ1-1; V gene: TRBV9; D gene: NA; CDR3 DNA: TGTGCCAGCAGCGTAGTTCCCTCGGCGGGGGAAGCTTTCTTT; CDR3 protein: CASSVVPSAGEAFF
clone size: NA; J gene: TRBJ2-5; V gene: TRBV28; D gene: NA; CDR3 DNA: TGTGCCAGCAGTTTACGACGGCTACAAGAGACCCAGTACTTC; CDR3 protein: CASSLRRLQETQYF
clone size: NA; J gene: TRBJ1-5; V gene: TRBV7-6; D gene: NA; CDR3 DNA: TGTGCCAGCAGCATAGGCCCTAATGACTCAGGGGCGCGACAGCCCCAGCATTTT; CDR3 protein: CASSIGPNDSGARQPQHF
clone size: once; J gene: TRBJ2-5; V gene: TRBV29-1; D gene: NA; CDR3 DNA: TGCAGCGTTGAAGGGGGTGGGATAGGACAAGAGACCCAGTACTTC; CDR3 protein: CSVEGGGIGQETQYF
clone size: NA; J gene: TRBJ1-1; V gene: TRBV7-6; D gene: NA; CDR3 DNA: TGTGCCAGCAGCTTAACCTCGGACACGGAGGGGACTGAAGCTTTCTTT; CDR3 protein: CASSLTSDTEGTEAFF
clone size: NA; J gene: TRBJ1-6; V gene: TRBV25-1; D gene: NA; CDR3 DNA: TGTGCCAGCAGTGAATACTGGGACAATTCACCCCTCCACTTT; CDR3 protein: CASSEYWDNSPLHF
clone size: few; J gene: TRBJ1-6; V gene: TRBV10-3; D gene: NA; CDR3 DNA: TGTGCCGTTGGGGGGGTCCCTAATTCACCCCTCCACTTT; CDR3 protein: CAVGGVPNSPLHF
clone size: NA; J gene: TRBJ1-4; V gene: TRBV6-5; D gene: NA; CDR3 DNA: TGTGCCAGCAGCCCCGAGGCAACTAATGAAAAACTGTTTTTT; CDR3 protein: CASSPEATNEKLFF
clone size: NA; J gene: TRBJ2-1; V gene: TRBV18; D gene: TRBD2; CDR3 DNA: TGTGCCAGCTCACGGGGACTAGGCTCCTACAATGAGCAGTTCTTC; CDR3 protein: CASSRGLGSYNEQFF
clone size: NA; J gene: TRBJ1-5; V gene: TRBV19; D gene: TRBD1; CDR3 DNA: TGTGCCAGTAGGCTAAAATACAGGGGACAGCCCCAGCATTTT; CDR3 protein: CASRLKYRGQPQHF
clone size: once; J gene: TRBJ2-3; V gene: TRBV19; D gene: NA; CDR3 DNA: TGTGCCACGGACGAAAGGGGATCAGCAGATACGCAGTATTTT; CDR3 protein: CATDERGSADTQYF
clone size: NA; J gene: TRBJ2-5; V gene: TRBV28; D gene: TRBD2; CDR3 DNA: TGTGCCAGCAACATGGGACTAGCGGGGGCAGAGACCCAGTACTTC; CDR3 protein: CASNMGLAGAETQYF
clone size: NA; J gene: TRBJ2-7; V gene: TRBV28; D gene: NA; CDR3 DNA: TGTGCCAGCAGTTTAGGAGGGTACTACGAGCAGTACTTC; CDR3 protein: CASSLGGYYEQYF
clone size: NA; J gene: TRBJ2-1; V gene: TRBV2; D gene: TRBD2; CDR3 DNA: TGTGCCAGCAGTGTGAGAGAAGGGACTAGCGGGATTTCCAGCTCCTACAATGAGCAGTTCTTC; CDR3 protein: CASSVREGTSGISSSYNEQFF
clone size: NA; J gene: TRBJ2-1; V gene: TRBV7-2; D gene: NA; CDR3 DNA: TGTGCCAGCAGCTTAGGACGGGTGTCTACCTTGGATGAGCAGTTCTTC; CDR3 protein: CASSLGRVSTLDEQFF
clone size: NA; J gene: TRBJ2-5; V gene: TRBV28; D gene: TRBD2; CDR3 DNA: TGTGCCAGCAGTCCTGGGACTAGCGGGTGGGGTGAGACCCAGTACTTC; CDR3 protein: CASSPGTSGWGETQYF
clone size: NA; J gene: TRBJ2-6; V gene: TRBV9; D gene: NA; CDR3 DNA: TGTGCCAGCAGCGTAGTCGGGACCTCTGGGGCCAACGTCCTGACTTTC; CDR3 protein: CASSVVGTSGANVLTF
clone size: NA; J gene: TRBJ2-2; V gene: TRBV5-1; D gene: TRBD1; CDR3 DNA: TGCGCCAGCAGCTTGCTTACCAGGGACAGGGGATCGAACACCGGGGAGCTGTTTTTT; CDR3 protein: CASSLLTRDRGSNTGELFF
clone size: NA; J gene: TRBJ2-3; V gene: TRBV7-3; D gene: TRBD2; CDR3 DNA: TGTGCCAGCAGCCGCGGACTAGCGGGGACAGATACGCAGTATTTT; CDR3 protein: CASSRGLAGTDTQYF
clone size: NA; J gene: TRBJ1-1; V gene: TRBV28; D gene: NA; CDR3 DNA: TGTGCCAGCAGTCCCGGACGGCTGAACACTGAAGCTTTCTTT; CDR3 protein: CASSPGRLNTEAFF
clone size: NA; J gene: TRBJ2-5; V gene: TRBV27; D gene: NA; CDR3 DNA: TGTGCCAGCACCTCCATAAAGGGGCGGGAGACCCAGTACTTC; CDR3 protein: CASTSIKGRETQYF
clone size: NA; J gene: TRBJ2-7; V gene: TRBV6-5; D gene: NA; CDR3 DNA: TGTGCCAGCAGTACCTTAGCGCAGAGCTCCTACGAGCAGTACTTC; CDR3 protein: CASSTLAQSSYEQYF
clone size: NA; J gene: TRBJ1-4; V gene: TRBV9; D gene: NA; CDR3 DNA: TGTGCCAGCAGCGTATCGCCTAATGAAAAACTGTTTTTT; CDR3 protein: CASSVSPNEKLFF
clone size: NA; J gene: TRBJ2-7; V gene: TRBV27; D gene: NA; CDR3 DNA: TGTGCCAGCAGTTTAATAAGGGGGAGGGGTCACGAGCAGTACTTC; CDR3 protein: CASSLIRGRGHEQYF
clone size: NA; J gene: TRBJ2-5; V gene: TRBV10-1; D gene: NA; CDR3 DNA: TGCGCCAGCAGTGGCCGGGAGACCCAGTACTTC; CDR3 protein: CASSGRETQYF
clone size: NA; J gene: TRBJ2-2; V gene: TRBV28; D gene: NA; CDR3 DNA: TGTGCCAGCAGTTTAAGGGTCCTTTGGGTAGCCGGTAAGAATAACACCGGGGAGCTGTTTTTT; CDR3 protein: CASSLRVLWVAGKNNTGELFF
clone size: NA; J gene: TRBJ1-1; V gene: TRBV5-4; D gene: NA; CDR3 DNA: TGTGCCAGCAGGACAGAGGCGGCGAACACTGAAGCTTTCTTT; CDR3 protein: CASRTEAANTEAFF
clone size: once; J gene: TRBJ2-7; V gene: TRBV6-1; D gene: NA; CDR3 DNA: TGTGCCAGCAGTGGTCTCTACGAGCAGTACTTC; CDR3 protein: CASSGLYEQYF
clone size: NA; J gene: TRBJ1-1; V gene: TRBV7-9; D gene: TRBD1; CDR3 DNA: TGTGCCAGCAGCGGGGGCCTGGGACAGGGGGCGTCTGAAGCTTTCTTT; CDR3 protein: CASSGGLGQGASEAFF
clone size: NA; J gene: TRBJ2-1; V gene: TRBV5-1; D gene: NA; CDR3 DNA: TGCGCCAGCAGCTCAAGTCCCTCGAATGAGCAGTTCTTC; CDR3 protein: CASSSSPSNEQFF
clone size: NA; J gene: TRBJ2-3; V gene: TRBV2; D gene: NA; CDR3 DNA: TGTGCCAGCAGGCGTCAAAGCACAGATACGCAGTATTTT; CDR3 protein: CASRRQSTDTQYF
clone size: NA; J gene: TRBJ2-3; V gene: TRBV9; D gene: NA; CDR3 DNA: TGTGCCAGCAGTCCCCGGGTTGTAGATACGCAGTATTTT; CDR3 protein: CASSPRVVDTQYF
clone size: NA; J gene: TRBJ2-1; V gene: TRBV18; D gene: NA; CDR3 DNA: TGTGCCAGCTCACCGCGGCAGGGAGGTATTGTTGAGCAGTTCTTC; CDR3 protein: CASSPRQGGIVEQFF
clone size: NA; J gene: TRBJ2-2; V gene: TRBV9; D gene: NA; CDR3 DNA: TGTGCCAGCAGCCAGTCCCAGGGCTCCACCGGGGAGCTGTTTTTT; CDR3 protein: CASSQSQGSTGELFF
clone size: once; J gene: TRBJ2-2; V gene: TRBV7-3; D gene: NA; CDR3 DNA: TGTGCCAGCAGCTTAACCGGGGAGCTGTTTTTT; CDR3 protein: CASSLTGELFF
clone size: NA; J gene: TRBJ1-2; V gene: TRBV7-9; D gene: NA; CDR3 DNA: TGTGCCAGCAGCGGATCATTAAAGGGTGGCTACACCTTC; CDR3 protein: CASSGSLKGGYTF
clone size: NA; J gene: TRBJ2-3; V gene: TRBV5-1; D gene: NA; CDR3 DNA: TGCGCCAGCAGCTTCCAAAACCGGCGCACAGATACGCAGTATTTT; CDR3 protein: CASSFQNRRTDTQYF
clone size: NA; J gene: TRBJ2-7; V gene: TRBV10-3; D gene: TRBD2; CDR3 DNA: TGTGCCATCAGTGGACTAGCGGGAGAGAGCGAGCAGTACTTC; CDR3 protein: CAISGLAGESEQYF
clone size: NA; J gene: TRBJ2-7; V gene: TRBV5-6; D gene: NA; CDR3 DNA: TGTGCCAGCAGCTTACAAAGCGAGCAGTACTTC; CDR3 protein: CASSLQSEQYF
clone size: NA; J gene: TRBJ2-1; V gene: TRBV2; D gene: TRBD2; CDR3 DNA: TGTGCCAGCAGTTCGGGACTAGCGGGAAGGGATGAGCAGTTCTTC; CDR3 protein: CASSSGLAGRDEQFF
clone size: once; J gene: TRBJ2-3; V gene: TRBV9; D gene: NA; CDR3 DNA: TGTGCCAGCAGCTCATCGGGCAGGGCTACAGATACGCAGTATTTT; CDR3 protein: CASSSSGRATDTQYF
clone size: NA; J gene: TRBJ2-3; V gene: TRBV4-3; D gene: TRBD1; CDR3 DNA: TGCGCCAGCAGCCGCGTCACAGGGGGCAGGACAGATACGCAGTATTTT; CDR3 protein: CASSRVTGGRTDTQYF
clone size: NA; J gene: TRBJ2-3; V gene: TRBV28; D gene: NA; CDR3 DNA: TGTGCCAGCAGTTTATCAGATACGCAGTATTTT; CDR3 protein: CASSLSDTQYF